This T cell receptor (beta chain) originates from a study of a mutant IDH1 vaccine in newly diagnosed glioma. Study summary: Treatment recipients were 62.5% male and about 40% female, and their mean age was around 40 years. Therapy received beforehand was radiotherapy, temozolomide, or both, with most patients given both. General observations from the study: The study observed vaccine-induced immune responses in approximately 93% of patients.

As to time point: baseline, week 1 (first vaccination visit). As to treatment: pre-vaccination baseline after standard-of-care therapy. New astrocytomas of WHO grade 3 or 4 that were IDH1-mutant and ATRX-lost were found in the donors. Remarks on this clone: Its specificity is not known.

Assay: immunoSEQ multiplex PCR; the TCRdb copy retains only in-frame clones and omits some. The data show tens of thousands of clones, roughly 85% seen once. The CDR3 extends over 14 amino acids. V shed 0 bases and J shed 2 bases, with 6 bases lying between them. CDR1 SGHRS and CDR2 YFSETQ come from the germline V gene. The chain uses TRBV5-1 and TRBJ2-1; D ambiguous. The sample here was PBMCs, taken from a glioma patient treated with radiotherapy, temozolomide or both. This receptor was identified in a woman in her forties or fifties with glioma. As DNA, the CDR3 is TGCGCCAGCAGCTTGGAAGGGACCTACAATGAGCAGTTCTTC. The encoded protein is CASSLEGTYNEQFF.